The following is a TCR beta chain sequence with its context. Per germline, CDR1 SGHTS and CDR2 YDEGEE. CDR3 length equals 15 residues. The trim removed 0 bases at V and 13 bases at J, leaving 8 bases unmatched. This sample stems from a study of OX40 agonist ivuxolimab in advanced cancers. Libraries were prepared by immunoSEQ multiplex PCR; TCRdb keeps only in-frame clonotypes and omits some of them. The table shows about 77,000 clones, with over 75% occurring only once. Here the sequenced sample was CD4+ or CD8+ T cells sorted from blood, taken in a trial of the OX40 agonist ivuxolimab. This receptor was taken from an adult with an advanced solid tumor such as melanoma, head and neck, liver or kidney cancer. The V gene is TRBV5-8, the J gene TRBJ1-6, with TRBD1 identical over 9 bases. The CDR3 DNA sequence: TGTGCCAGCAGCTTGGGCGGGACAGGGTTGAGGCCCCTCCACTTT. It yields the protein CASSLGGTGLRPLHF. The complete variable domain, with remaining parts taken from reference TRBV5-8 and TRBJ1-6, reads EAGVTQSPTHLIKTRGQQATLRCSPISGHTSVYWYQQALGLGLQFLLWYDEGEERNRGNFPPRFSGRQFPNYSSELNVNALELEDSALYLCASSLGGTGLRPLHFGNGTRLTVT.